The entry that follows covers one T cell receptor beta chain sequence. Profiled with immunoSEQ multiplex PCR; TCRdb holds only in-frame clones, not every one. This repertoire shows about 110,000 clones, over 75% found once; its top ten account for 16%. V was pared by 5 bases and J by 6 bases, with 19 bases between. This CDR3 has 15 residues. The germline V gene encodes CDR1 SQVTM and CDR2 ANQGSEA. The entry originates in a study of blood T cell repertoires in COVID-19. This chain joins TRBV29-1 and TRBJ2-2; D may be TRBD1 (6 bases). This sequence was found in a woman older than 75 with active or convalescent COVID-19. Sequencing was done on a sample of peripheral blood. CDR3 sequence reads: CSVFNGWGQAGELFF. The CDR3 nucleotides are TGCAGCGTTTTCAATGGTTGGGGGCAGGCCGGGGAGCTGTTTTTT.